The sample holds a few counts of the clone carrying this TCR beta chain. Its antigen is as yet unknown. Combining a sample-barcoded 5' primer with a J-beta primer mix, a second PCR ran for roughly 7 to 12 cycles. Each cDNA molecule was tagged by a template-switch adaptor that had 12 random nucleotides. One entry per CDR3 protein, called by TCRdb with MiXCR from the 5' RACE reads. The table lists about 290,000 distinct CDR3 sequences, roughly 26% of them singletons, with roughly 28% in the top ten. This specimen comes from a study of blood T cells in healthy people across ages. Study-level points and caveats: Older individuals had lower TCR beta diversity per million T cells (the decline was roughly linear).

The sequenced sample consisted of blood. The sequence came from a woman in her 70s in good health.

The DNA of the CDR3 is TGCAGTGCTAGTTGGCAGGGAGGTACCTACGAGCAGTACTTC. Its translation: CSASWQGGTYEQYF. The rearrangement uses TRBV20-1 and TRBJ2-5; a weak D match, TRBD2 (6 bases). Judging by the DNA end, TRBJ2-7 fits better; the J call may be wrong. This CDR3 has 14 residues. Germline values: CDR1 DFQATT, CDR2 SNEGSKA (reference sequence).